This T cell receptor beta chain was recorded in a study of regulatory and conventional T cells in RAG deficiency (dated by TCRdb to 2017 to 2019). Background on the whole study: High-throughput TCR beta sequencing was used to compare the repertoire diversity and composition of Treg, conventional CD4+ and CD8+ T cells between RAG-deficient patients and healthy controls. The investigation overall reported the following: Compared with controls, Omenn syndrome and CID/AS patients had approximately 91-fold fewer unique TCR beta sequences in Treg cells, but only roughly 9.3-fold fewer in the other subsets. All patient T-cell subsets had shorter CDR3 lengths; Omenn syndrome patients showed >85% Treg-Tconv repertoire overlap at nucleotide and amino acid level. RAG-deficient patients showed markedly lower Shannon entropy and higher Simpson indices than control T-cell subpopulations. Some T-cell subset analyses were not performed for some subjects. In Omenn syndrome patients, sorted CD25-high CD127-low cells may represent peripherally activated cells rather than bona fide Treg cells.

About this clone: The target of this receptor is not known. Base qualities are not at hand, and no much larger clone is one base apart.

Conventional CD4+ T cells were purified from blood as CD25-low CD127-high cells before genomic DNA extraction. Several healthy control donors served as the comparison group for repertoire analyses. The germline V gene yields MNHNS for CDR1 and SASEGT for CDR2. The CDR3 has 14 amino acids, counting the end cysteine and phenylalanine. Only CDR3 DNA is held: 42 bases, read in frame from base 1. Clipping removes 7 bases from V and 1 base from J, with 5 as the unmatched junction base count. Libraries were prepared through the immunoSEQ multiplex PCR assay. Genomic DNA from the sorted T-cell subsets was used to amplify and sequence rearranged TCR beta chain products. In the authors' own workflow: Shannon entropy and Simpson indices were used to measure how diverse the repertoire of productive TCR beta rearrangements was. To assess clonal expansion, the frequencies of the 100 most abundant productive TCR beta clonotypes were added up as a share of total reads. The TRB repertoires were scored with a self-reactivity index built on which amino acids appear at CDR3beta positions 6 and 7. Repertoire analyses used two-way ANOVA; flow cytometric analyses used Student t or Mann-Whitney tests. TCRdb mirrors the immuneACCESS table, restricted to in-frame sequences. Some clones are absent from its copies; in checked studies, under half trace to an unresolved V gene, and the reason for the others is unknown. V and J calls and clone size are those listed in that table; D and trimming were worked out from the DNA. This sample gives around 22,000 clones in total; 93% of them show up just once. The ten most abundant clones make up under 0.85% of the sample.

In addition, the sample was reused for a study of regulatory T cells. As the second publication notes: The multiplex PCR used 52 forward TRBV primers and 13 reverse TRBJ primers, with assay-based and computational corrections for amplification bias. Repertoires from patients had restricted unique TRB V-J pairs and skewed V and J gene usage, with the strongest effect in regulatory T cells. T-cell receptor beta repertoires of sorted regulatory, conventional CD4+ and CD8+ T cells were compared between CD3G-deficient patients and healthy controls. Peripheral blood mononuclear cells were isolated by Ficoll density separation. Rearranged TRB loci were amplified from genomic DNA by multiplex PCR within the immunoSEQ assay. An Illumina HiSeq platform was used to sequence the TRB amplicons. Custom algorithms error-filtered the raw sequences and aligned the raw sequences to reference gene sequences, after which the immunoSEQ online tools were used for analysis. The frequencies of productive and nonproductive TRB rearrangements were evaluated among unique sequences as well as among total sequences. For group comparisons, t tests, Mann-Whitney tests or two-way ANOVA were performed in Prism software.

Sequenced material: CD4+ T cells sorted from blood. The sequence derives from a human donor in good health. The V gene is TRBV6-1 and the J gene is TRBJ1-1, and TRBD1 aligns with 8 junction nucleotides. The CDR3 reads CASIRGLENTEAFF. In nucleotide form, the sequence is TGTGCCAGCATCAGGGGGCTGGAGAACACTGAAGCTTTCTTT.